The next 22 T cell receptor beta chains were all read from a single sample in a study of T cell responses to AZD1222 COVID-19 vaccine. Profiled with immunoSEQ multiplex PCR; TCRdb holds only in-frame clones, not every one. The data hold about 55,000 clones, with roughly 90% observed a single time. The input for sequencing was peripheral blood, taken on day 0 of AZD1222 vaccination. These receptors all come from an adult in good health.

This clone was seen a few times. The chain couples TRBV25-1 to TRBJ1-1; D may be TRBD1 (5 bases). There are 14 residues in the CDR3. Germline loops: CDR1 MGHDK, CDR2 SYGVNS. V was trimmed by 8 bases and J by 4 bases, leaving 17 bases between them. The CDR3 nucleotides read TGTGCCAGCTTGGGGGGGGGTTATTTCACTGAAGCTTTCTTT. Translating gives CASLGGGYFTEAFF.

In this sample, this clone turned up once. This sequence joins TRBV28 and TRBJ2-7; D is perhaps TRBD1 (6 bases). The germline V gene encodes CDR1 MDHEN and CDR2 SYDVKM. CDR3 length: 14 amino acids. Trimming cost V 6 bases and J 6 bases, with 18 bases left between them. CDR3 DNA sequence: TGTGCCAGCAGGATTCGACCAGTAGGGGGCGAGCAGTACTTC. Protein product: CASRIRPVGGEQYF.

V usage is TRBV7-3 and J usage is TRBJ2-1; D ambiguous. V was pared by 5 bases and J by 12 bases, with 17 bases between. Germline loops: CDR1 SGHTA, CDR2 FQGTGA. This CDR3 has 13 residues. This CDR3 reads CASSPRPNGWQFF. The CDR3 DNA reads as TGTGCCAGCAGCCCCCGACCTAACGGGTGGCAGTTCTTC.

This chain links TRBV29-1 with TRBJ2-5; 7 bases line up with TRBD1. Unmatched junction bases numbered 9, after V lost 7 bases and J lost 7 bases. Germline CDR1 SQVTM, CDR2 ANQGSEA. The CDR3 contains 12 residues. In DNA form, the CDR3 reads TGCAGCGCAACGACAGGGTTAGGGACCCAGTACTTC. Protein: CSATTGLGTQYF.

The chain joins TRBV19 to TRBJ2-5, with TRBD1 identical over 7 bases. The length of the CDR3 is 15 residues. V dropped 4 bases and J dropped 7; count of bases not matched to a gene: 12. Germline V gene data show CDR1 as LNHDA and CDR2 as SQIVND (reference sequence). The CDR3 spells CASSTTSTGWATQYF. In nucleotides, the CDR3 is TGTGCCAGTAGTACTACATCGACAGGGTGGGCGACCCAGTACTTC.

The chain combines TRBV19 with TRBJ1-5, with 9 bases identical to TRBD1. CDR1 LNHDA and CDR2 SQIVND come from the germline V gene (reference sequence). V lost 7 bases to trimming and J lost 7 bases; unmatched junction nucleotides: 2. This CDR3 is built from 12 residues. CDR3 protein: CASKTGGQPQHF. In nucleotides, the CDR3 is TGTGCCAGTAAGACAGGGGGACAGCCCCAGCATTTT. The whole variable domain, filled in from reference TRBV19 and TRBJ1-5, reads DGGITQSPKYLFRKEGQNVTLSCEQNLNHDAMYWYRQDPGQGLRLIYYSQIVNDFQKGDIAEGYSVSREKKESFPLTVTSAQKNPTAFYLCASKTGGQPQHFGDGTRLSIL.

V and J are TRBV19 and TRBJ2-2; TRBD1 matches 7 bases. The CDR3 sequence is 15 residues long. Germline CDR1 is LNHDA and CDR2 is SQIVND (reference sequence). V was pared by 6 bases and J by 1 base, with 5 bases of the junction left unmatched. CDR3 sequence (DNA): TGTGCCAGTAGACCAGGACAGGTGAACACCGGGGAGCTGTTTTTT. It is translated as CASRPGQVNTGELFF.

This clone was seen only once. The V and J genes are TRBV20-1 and TRBJ2-7; maybe TRBD2 (6 bases). The V and J ends lost 3 bases and 4 bases respectively, with 13 bases between them. CDR1 is DFQATT, CDR2 SNEGSKA, per germline (reference sequence). The CDR3 runs to 13 residues. CDR3 nucleotides: TGCAGTGCTAGTGGGGGGATGATATACGAGCAGTACTTC. Its translation is CSASGGMIYEQYF.

This clone occurred once. The chain is built from TRBV6-5 and TRBJ1-1; D is perhaps TRBD1 (5 bases). V lost 8 bases, J lost 1 base, and 11 bases lay in between. The V gene's germline CDR1 is MNHEY and CDR2 SVGAGI. The CDR3 covers 13 residues. The CDR3 coding sequence is TGTGCCAGCTTGGGGGTGGGGAACACTGAAGCTTTCTTT. Translated: CASLGVGNTEAFF.

CDR3 nucleotides: TGTGCCAGCTCACCCCGCCCCGGGACTAGCGGTTACAATGAGCAGTTCTTC. This codes for CASSPRPGTSGYNEQFF. This chain uses TRBV18 with TRBJ2-1, with 11 bases that match TRBD2. The trim removed 3 bases at V and 4 bases at J, leaving 8 bases unmatched. Germline CDR1 KGHSH, CDR2 LQKENI. CDR3 length: 17 residues.

This chain links TRBV28 with TRBJ2-5; 8 bases line up with TRBD2. The CDR3 loop spans 14 amino acids. Germline CDR1 is MDHEN and CDR2 is SYDVKM. Germline trimming cut 8 bases from V and 6 bases from J; bases unmatched to any gene: 11. CDR3: CASSWASGRKTQYF. The CDR3 bases are TGTGCCAGCTCATGGGCTAGCGGGCGGAAGACCCAGTACTTC.

The chain is built from TRBV24-1 and TRBJ2-3; D gene unclear. The CDR3 is 16 residues long. The V end lost 3 bases, the J end lost 2 bases, and 14 bases lay between the germline ends. CDR1 and CDR2 (germline): KGHDR, SFDVKD. The CDR3 is CATSDRVDAVTDTQYF. CDR3 in DNA: TGTGCCACCAGTGATCGTGTAGATGCCGTCACAGATACGCAGTATTTT.

J is TRBJ2-1 and V is TRBV27; 11 bases are a match to TRBD2. V shed 4 bases, J shed 2 bases, and the junction held 4 bases outside the gene matches. The CDR3 is made up of 16 amino acids. Per germline, CDR1 MNHEY and CDR2 SMNVEV (reference sequence). The CDR3 sequence: CASSSELAGAYNEQFF. The CDR3 DNA reads TGTGCCAGCAGTTCCGAACTAGCGGGAGCCTACAATGAGCAGTTCTTC.

This clone was found once. This chain connects TRBV7-9 to TRBJ1-1; D is undetermined. The CDR3 covers 12 residues. Germline-derived CDR1 and CDR2 are SEHNR and FQNEAQ (reference sequence). The V end was cut by 7 bases, the J end by 7 bases, with 13 bases between. In DNA form, the CDR3 reads TGTGCCAGCAATGAGGGCGAATTTGAAGCTTTCTTT. It is translated as CASNEGEFEAFF.

This clone was found once. The V and J genes are TRBV30 and TRBJ2-7; TRBD1 agrees at 9 bases. The CDR3 has 12 amino acids. After removal of 5 bases from V and 4 bases from J, the junction contained 3 bases not matched to a gene. CDR1 and CDR2 from the germline V gene are GTSNPN and SVGIG (reference sequence). The CDR3 nucleotides read TGTGCCTGGGGACAGGGGATTTACGAGCAGTACTTC. This codes for CAWGQGIYEQYF.

This chain links TRBV2 with TRBJ1-4; possibly TRBD1 for D (5 bases). The CDR3 extends over 13 amino acids. Germline CDR1 and CDR2: SNHLY and FYNNEI. V was shortened by 3 bases and J by 7 bases, with 9 bases between the two germline ends. In nucleotides, the CDR3 is TGTGCCAGCAGTGAGCAGGGAGGTGAAAAACTGTTTTTT. It translates to CASSEQGGEKLFF.

This clone was counted once. The chain combines TRBV30 with TRBJ2-7; perhaps D is TRBD1 or TRBD2 (5 bases each). The length of the CDR3 is 12 residues. The V gene's germline CDR1 is GTSNPN and CDR2 SVGIG (reference sequence). V lost 1 base and J 8 bases, leaving 12 bases between the germline ends. The CDR3 loop is CAWSDLPGQQYF. CDR3 sequence (DNA): TGTGCCTGGAGTGACCTTCCGGGACAGCAGTACTTC.

This clone appeared once. The chain links TRBV6-5 to TRBJ2-7; 7 bases agree with TRBD1. Germline V CDR1 and CDR2: MNHEY, SVGAGI. Trimming removed 10 bases from V and 3 bases from J; junction bases left unmatched: 9. The CDR3 is made up of 13 amino acids. The CDR3 loop is CATTTGSGYEQYF. Here the CDR3 DNA reads TGTGCCACGACGACAGGGTCTGGCTACGAGCAGTACTTC.

This clone was counted a single time. The chain is built from TRBV6-2 or TRBV6-3 and TRBJ2-7, with D uncertain. The CDR3 is made up of 11 amino acids. The germline V gene has CDR1 MNHEY and CDR2 SVGEGT. V was clipped by 5 bases and J by 3 bases, with 5 bases between them. Written as DNA, the CDR3 is TGTGCCAGCAGTAACCTCTACGAGCAGTACTTC. Protein sequence: CASSNLYEQYF.

J is TRBJ2-1 and V is TRBV28, with TRBD2 identical over 11 bases. The J segment lost 16 bases and the V segment lost 5 bases, leaving 7 bases of the junction unmatched. Per germline, CDR1 MDHEN and CDR2 SYDVKM. The CDR3 is made up of 12 amino acids. The CDR3 DNA sequence: TGTGCCAGCAGTCGGATAGCGGGAGGGCCTTTCTTC. Protein product: CASSRIAGGPFF.

The chain recombines TRBV2 with TRBJ2-1, with 10 nucleotides matching TRBD2. V lost 3 bases to trimming and J lost 8 bases; unmatched junction nucleotides: 13. Per germline, CDR1 SNHLY and CDR2 FYNNEI. This CDR3 is built from 17 residues. The CDR3: CASSDRSASGRVDEQFF. CDR3 sequence (DNA): TGTGCCAGCAGTGACCGGTCGGCTAGCGGGAGAGTCGATGAGCAGTTCTTC.

In DNA form, the CDR3 reads TGTGCCAGCAGCTTCTTACAGGGCGGGTGGGATGGCTACACCTTC. It translates to CASSFLQGGWDGYTF. The chain employs TRBV5-5 and TRBJ1-2; the D gene is possibly TRBD1 (6 bases). CDR1 SGHKS and CDR2 YYEKEE come from the germline V gene (reference sequence). The ends were cut back, 2 bases at V and 6 bases at J, with 17 bases in the middle. The CDR3 has 15 amino acids.